This is a list of T cell receptor beta chains from one sample in a study of identical twins. Each CDR3 protein gets one entry after TCRdb re-called the 5' RACE reads with MiXCR. The sample yields 350,000 to 600,000 distinct CDR3 sequences, over 12% seen once. This same sample was also part of a study on yellow fever vaccine responses in identical twins.

The sample taken for sequencing was CD4+ T cells sorted from blood. These receptors were taken from a woman aged 18-35 years in good health. Each CDR3 is given with its conserved first and last residue. A D gene is named only where the DNA matches it firmly. Clone size, where shown, is once, few, many, or a class for clones that have expanded.

V gene: TRBV6-1; J gene: TRBJ2-1; D gene: TRBD2; clone size: NA; CDR3 DNA: TGTGCCAGCATGGCGTACAGGACTAGCGGGAGGTGGGCTAACAATGAGCAGTTCTTC; CDR3 protein: CASMAYRTSGRWANNEQFF
V gene: TRBV6-2/TRBV6-3; J gene: TRBJ2-7; D gene: NA; clone size: NA; CDR3 DNA: TGTGCCAGCAGTCGCGGGACAGCCACACTGACCTACGAGCAGTACTTC; CDR3 protein: CASSRGTATLTYEQYF
V gene: TRBV5-1; J gene: TRBJ2-7; D gene: NA; clone size: few; CDR3 DNA: TGCGCCAGCAGCTATAAAGGACGGAGCTCCTACGAGCAGTACTTC; CDR3 protein: CASSYKGRSSYEQYF
V gene: TRBV4-2; J gene: TRBJ2-1; D gene: NA; clone size: NA; CDR3 DNA: TGTGCCAGCAGCCAAGTAAACGGCTACCAGTTCTTC; CDR3 protein: CASSQVNGYQFF
V gene: TRBV20-1; J gene: TRBJ2-7; D gene: NA; clone size: few; CDR3 DNA: TGCAGTGCCACCATCCGACGGAGCTACGAGCAGTACTTC; CDR3 protein: CSATIRRSYEQYF
V gene: TRBV5-1; J gene: TRBJ1-1; D gene: NA; clone size: few; CDR3 DNA: TGCGCCAGCAGCTTGGTGGAGGCGAACACTGAAGCTTTCTTT; CDR3 protein: CASSLVEANTEAFF
V gene: TRBV7-2; J gene: TRBJ2-5; D gene: TRBD1; clone size: once; CDR3 DNA: TGTGCCAGCAGCGTGACCGGGACAGAGTACCAAGAGACCCAGTACTTC; CDR3 protein: CASSVTGTEYQETQYF
V gene: TRBV24-1; J gene: TRBJ2-4; D gene: NA; clone size: NA; CDR3 DNA: TGTGCCACCAGTGATCTCGGCTCCGGGGTAACCAAAAACATTCAGTACTTC; CDR3 protein: CATSDLGSGVTKNIQYF
V gene: TRBV5-1; J gene: TRBJ2-5; D gene: NA; clone size: few; CDR3 DNA: TGCGCCAGCAGAACCCTCGAGACCCAGTACTTC; CDR3 protein: CASRTLETQYF
V gene: TRBV20-1; J gene: TRBJ1-1; D gene: NA; clone size: few; CDR3 DNA: TGCAGTGCTAGAACCGCGCGGAACACTGAAGCTTTCTTT; CDR3 protein: CSARTARNTEAFF
V gene: TRBV5-1; J gene: TRBJ2-2; D gene: TRBD1; clone size: NA; CDR3 DNA: TGCGCCAGCAGCGAGGGGACAGGGGCTAACACCGGGGAGCTGTTTTTT; CDR3 protein: CASSEGTGANTGELFF
V gene: TRBV14; J gene: TRBJ2-7; D gene: NA; clone size: many; CDR3 DNA: TGTGCCAGCAGCCGACAGGGAGGGTACGAGCAGTACTTC; CDR3 protein: CASSRQGGYEQYF
V gene: TRBV11-1; J gene: TRBJ2-5; D gene: TRBD2; clone size: NA; CDR3 DNA: TGTGCCAGCAGCTTAGCGCTAATGCGTAGGTCTAGCGGGAGTTCGCTTACCGGAGAGACCCAGTACTTC; CDR3 protein: CASSLALMRRSSGSSLTGETQYF
V gene: TRBV7-2; J gene: TRBJ2-7; D gene: TRBD1; clone size: once; CDR3 DNA: TGTGCCAGCAGCGCCACCGGGACAGCACTATACGAGCAGTACTTC; CDR3 protein: CASSATGTALYEQYF
V gene: TRBV20-1; J gene: TRBJ2-7; D gene: TRBD2; clone size: NA; CDR3 DNA: TGCAGTGCGTTCTCTAGCGGGGGGTCCTACGAGCAGTACTTC; CDR3 protein: CSAFSSGGSYEQYF
V gene: TRBV20-1; J gene: TRBJ2-1; D gene: NA; clone size: few; CDR3 DNA: TGCAGTGCTAGAGATGGGGCGGCTCGGGTTAATGAGCAGTTCTTC; CDR3 protein: CSARDGAARVNEQFF
V gene: TRBV12-3/TRBV12-4; J gene: TRBJ2-3; D gene: TRBD2; clone size: NA; CDR3 DNA: TGTGCCAATAGCGGGACTAGCACAGATACGCAGTATTTT; CDR3 protein: CANSGTSTDTQYF
V gene: TRBV28; J gene: TRBJ2-7; D gene: NA; clone size: NA; CDR3 DNA: TGTGCCAGCAGTTCGCCAGCGTGGGGGTTATACGAGCAGTACTTC; CDR3 protein: CASSSPAWGLYEQYF
V gene: TRBV4-3; J gene: TRBJ2-1; D gene: TRBD2; clone size: NA; CDR3 DNA: TGCGCCAGCAGCCAAGATCTGTCGAGCGGGAGAGCCCCAGGGGATGAGCAGTTCTTC; CDR3 protein: CASSQDLSSGRAPGDEQFF
V gene: TRBV27; J gene: TRBJ2-7; D gene: NA; clone size: few; CDR3 DNA: TGTGCCAGCAGGGAAGGGGGGAGTAGATACGAGCAGTACTTC; CDR3 protein: CASREGGSRYEQYF
V gene: TRBV29-1; J gene: TRBJ2-2; D gene: NA; clone size: many; CDR3 DNA: TGCAGCGTTGAATTCCTGGGTTCAGTCACCGGGGAGCTGTTTTTT; CDR3 protein: CSVEFLGSVTGELFF
V gene: TRBV20-1; J gene: TRBJ2-7; D gene: TRBD1; clone size: few; CDR3 DNA: TGCAGTGCTAGAGACGTATCTGGCGGGACAGGTATCTACGAGCAGTACTTC; CDR3 protein: CSARDVSGGTGIYEQYF
V gene: TRBV7-9; J gene: TRBJ2-3; D gene: NA; clone size: few; CDR3 DNA: TGTGCCAGCAGCTTATTCGCAGATACGCAGTATTTT; CDR3 protein: CASSLFADTQYF
V gene: TRBV21-1; J gene: TRBJ2-7; D gene: NA; clone size: few; CDR3 DNA: TGTGCCAGCAGACCGGCACAGGGTCCCTACGAGCAGTACTTC; CDR3 protein: CASRPAQGPYEQYF
V gene: TRBV24-1; J gene: TRBJ2-7; D gene: NA; clone size: few; CDR3 DNA: TGTGCCCGCCTATCGGGGGATGGGCCCTACGAGCAGTACTTC; CDR3 protein: CARLSGDGPYEQYF
V gene: TRBV11-2; J gene: TRBJ2-2; D gene: NA; clone size: few; CDR3 DNA: TGTGCCAGCAGCTTAGATCGGGCAGGGGGGGAGCTGTTTTTT; CDR3 protein: CASSLDRAGGELFF
V gene: TRBV24-1; J gene: TRBJ2-3; D gene: TRBD1; clone size: NA; CDR3 DNA: TGTGCCACCAGTGACCCGACAGGGGGGAGCACAGATACGCAGTATTTT; CDR3 protein: CATSDPTGGSTDTQYF
V gene: TRBV5-1; J gene: TRBJ1-1; D gene: NA; clone size: few; CDR3 DNA: TGCGCCAGCAGCTTCGAAGGCGTGAAAGCTGAAGCTTTCTTT; CDR3 protein: CASSFEGVKAEAFF
V gene: TRBV18; J gene: TRBJ2-2; D gene: NA; clone size: few; CDR3 DNA: TGTGCCAGCTCCCCTGGATCGGTGGAGCTGTTTTTT; CDR3 protein: CASSPGSVELFF
V gene: TRBV7-9; J gene: TRBJ2-7; D gene: TRBD1; clone size: few; CDR3 DNA: TGTGCCAGCAGTTATGTCCGGGACAGGGATTCCTACGAGCAGTACTTC; CDR3 protein: CASSYVRDRDSYEQYF
V gene: TRBV28; J gene: TRBJ2-4; D gene: NA; clone size: few; CDR3 DNA: TGTGCCAGTTTAGGGGGTTTGGGAGCCAAAAACATTCAGTACTTC; CDR3 protein: CASLGGLGAKNIQYF
V gene: TRBV29-1; J gene: TRBJ2-7; D gene: NA; clone size: NA; CDR3 DNA: TGCAGCGTTGGACACGCCTACGAGCAGTACTTC; CDR3 protein: CSVGHAYEQYF
V gene: TRBV7-2; J gene: TRBJ2-3; D gene: NA; clone size: few; CDR3 DNA: TGTGCCAGCAGCCATGCCGTGACTAGGGCGGCAGATACGCAGTATTTT; CDR3 protein: CASSHAVTRAADTQYF
V gene: TRBV10-3; J gene: TRBJ1-5; D gene: NA; clone size: few; CDR3 DNA: TGTGCCATCGGTGGAGGGTCCCAGCATTTT; CDR3 protein: CAIGGGSQHF
V gene: TRBV12-3/TRBV12-4; J gene: TRBJ2-1; D gene: NA; clone size: NA; CDR3 DNA: TGTGCCAGCAGTTTAATGGGGGGCCTTAACAATGAGCAGTTCTTC; CDR3 protein: CASSLMGGLNNEQFF
V gene: TRBV3-1; J gene: TRBJ2-3; D gene: TRBD2; clone size: NA; CDR3 DNA: TGTGCCAGCAGAGAAGCGGGGGGGCTGGCAGATACGCAGTATTTT; CDR3 protein: CASREAGGLADTQYF
V gene: TRBV3-1; J gene: TRBJ2-3; D gene: NA; clone size: NA; CDR3 DNA: TGTGCCAGCAGCCTACACCCTAGCACAGATACGCAGTATTTT; CDR3 protein: CASSLHPSTDTQYF
V gene: TRBV29-1; J gene: TRBJ1-2; D gene: TRBD1; clone size: NA; CDR3 DNA: TGCAGCGTGGGGGACAGGGCAAGCGGCTACACCTTC; CDR3 protein: CSVGDRASGYTF
V gene: TRBV4-1; J gene: TRBJ1-1; D gene: NA; clone size: NA; CDR3 DNA: TGCGCCAGCAGCCCGAGGGGCGGTTGGACTGAAGCTTTCTTT; CDR3 protein: CASSPRGGWTEAFF
V gene: TRBV6-5; J gene: TRBJ2-1; D gene: NA; clone size: NA; CDR3 DNA: TGTGCCAGCAGTTACTCGGGTAGCCTAGGGAGGAATGAGCAGTTCTTC; CDR3 protein: CASSYSGSLGRNEQFF
V gene: TRBV20-1; J gene: TRBJ2-1; D gene: NA; clone size: few; CDR3 DNA: TGCAGTGCCTTAAGAACTGGCTCCTACAATGAGCAGTTCTTC; CDR3 protein: CSALRTGSYNEQFF
V gene: TRBV6-2/TRBV6-3; J gene: TRBJ2-2; D gene: TRBD1; clone size: NA; CDR3 DNA: TGTGCCAGCAGTTACTCGATCTCCTCAGGGGGCACCGGGGAGCTGTTTTTT; CDR3 protein: CASSYSISSGGTGELFF
V gene: TRBV6-5; J gene: TRBJ2-7; D gene: NA; clone size: NA; CDR3 DNA: TGTGCCAGCAGTTACAACGACAAGACAGTTAACTCCTACGAGCAGTACTTC; CDR3 protein: CASSYNDKTVNSYEQYF
V gene: TRBV6-4; J gene: TRBJ2-1; D gene: NA; clone size: few; CDR3 DNA: TGTGCCAGCAGTGTTTATCTAGACAGTGAGCAGTTCTTC; CDR3 protein: CASSVYLDSEQFF
V gene: TRBV29-1; J gene: TRBJ2-7; D gene: NA; clone size: NA; CDR3 DNA: TGCAGCGTTGAAGCGGACACCTACGAGCAGTACTTC; CDR3 protein: CSVEADTYEQYF
V gene: TRBV5-1; J gene: TRBJ2-2; D gene: NA; clone size: NA; CDR3 DNA: TGCGCCAGCAGCTTGGTCGGGGGAGTGACCGGGGAGCTGTTTTTT; CDR3 protein: CASSLVGGVTGELFF
V gene: TRBV4-3; J gene: TRBJ2-1; D gene: NA; clone size: NA; CDR3 DNA: TGCGCCAGCAGCCAAGAGGCGGGACAATACAATGAGCAGTTCTTC; CDR3 protein: CASSQEAGQYNEQFF
V gene: TRBV5-1; J gene: TRBJ2-5; D gene: NA; clone size: NA; CDR3 DNA: TGCGCCAGCAGCGTCTCTCCTCGGGGGCCACTTGAGACCCAGTACTTC; CDR3 protein: CASSVSPRGPLETQYF
V gene: TRBV11-1; J gene: TRBJ2-5; D gene: TRBD1; clone size: NA; CDR3 DNA: TGTGCCAGCAGTTACCCCCGGGACAGCCCTCAAGAGACCCAGTACTTC; CDR3 protein: CASSYPRDSPQETQYF
V gene: TRBV12-3/TRBV12-4; J gene: TRBJ1-1; D gene: NA; clone size: NA; CDR3 DNA: TGTGCCAGCAGGGAAGTCGGAACTGAAGCTTTCTTT; CDR3 protein: CASREVGTEAFF
V gene: TRBV5-1; J gene: TRBJ2-3; D gene: NA; clone size: NA; CDR3 DNA: TGCGCCAGCAGCTCGGACATTCACACAGATACGCAGTATTTT; CDR3 protein: CASSSDIHTDTQYF
V gene: TRBV28; J gene: TRBJ1-5; D gene: NA; clone size: NA; CDR3 DNA: TGTGCCAGCAGTTTTTCGGACAGACTTTTATCAGCCCAGCATTTT; CDR3 protein: CASSFSDRLLSAQHF
V gene: TRBV6-2/TRBV6-3; J gene: TRBJ2-3; D gene: TRBD2; clone size: NA; CDR3 DNA: TGTGCCAGCAGTTCCATAGCGGGGGATACGCAGTATTTT; CDR3 protein: CASSSIAGDTQYF
V gene: TRBV12-3/TRBV12-4; J gene: TRBJ2-1; D gene: NA; clone size: many; CDR3 DNA: TGTGCCAGCAGCCTTGGGACTGTCAATGAGCAGTTCTTC; CDR3 protein: CASSLGTVNEQFF
V gene: TRBV4-3; J gene: TRBJ1-1; D gene: NA; clone size: few; CDR3 DNA: TGCGCCAGCAGCCAAGATTGGTTTACTGAAGCTTTCTTT; CDR3 protein: CASSQDWFTEAFF
V gene: TRBV28; J gene: TRBJ2-7; D gene: NA; clone size: few; CDR3 DNA: TGTGCCAGCAGTCCCGGGGACAGGACTAGAGAGCAGTACTTC; CDR3 protein: CASSPGDRTREQYF
V gene: TRBV2; J gene: TRBJ1-5; D gene: NA; clone size: many; CDR3 DNA: TGTGCCAGCAGTGAGACCCTACTGAGGGGCAATCAGCCCCAGCATTTT; CDR3 protein: CASSETLLRGNQPQHF
V gene: TRBV4-1; J gene: TRBJ2-5; D gene: NA; clone size: NA; CDR3 DNA: TGCGCCAGCAGCCAAGAAGGCAGGGACCAAGAGACCCAGTACTTC; CDR3 protein: CASSQEGRDQETQYF